This TCR beta chain derives from a study of Ad26.COV2.S vaccination and SARS-CoV-2 variants. The treatment: around 19 received Ad26.COV2.S at low or high dose, single or two shots; five or six received placebo; per-sample allocation not given. Day 63 following the first vaccine or placebo injection was when the samples were taken. Data came from immunoSEQ multiplex PCR; TCRdb stores just in-frame clones and leaves some out. The sample records 500,000 or so clones, roughly 85% being singletons. CDR3 length equals 14 residues. V dropped 4 bases and J dropped 4 bases, with 11 bases sitting between them. Germline CDR1 and CDR2: MNHNY and SVGAGI (reference sequence).

Sequenced here: peripheral blood, sampled in a trial of Ad26.COV2.S vaccine versus placebo. The sequence derives from a person aged 18-65 years who received the Ad26.COV2.S COVID-19 vaccine or a placebo. The V gene is TRBV6-6, the J gene TRBJ1-5; D is unresolved. In DNA form, the CDR3 reads TGTGCCAGCAGTTCCTTAATCGGGAATCAGCCCCAGCATTTT. This sequence encodes CASSSLIGNQPQHF.